This T cell receptor beta chain appears in the sequencing data of a study of sequential checkpoint blockade in melanoma. Study context: Randomization was 1:1 between first-line nivolumab→ipilimumab and ipilimumab→nivolumab. Both treatment sequences were followed by maintenance nivolumab.

Treatment indicated: randomized to nivolumab then ipilimumab (arm A) or the reverse (arm B). Patients had received no earlier DNA-damaging chemotherapy. Live CD3+CD8+ CD19− CD56− cells were sorted from PBMCs. TCRdb's copy holds only in-frame clones and misses some; the assay was immunoSEQ multiplex PCR. The table has 6,100 or so clones, around 48% seen once; the top ten hold around 30%. The ends were cut back, 6 bases at V and 8 bases at J, with 17 bases in the middle. CDR1 and CDR2 (germline): SEHNR, FQNEAQ (reference sequence). This CDR3 spans 14 amino acids. This clonotype originated in a human patient with melanoma. Some clones in this sample may be carry-over from other donors' samples. This rearrangement joins TRBV7-9 to TRBJ2-1; possible D gene TRBD1, 5 bases. The input for sequencing was CD8+ T cells sorted from blood (inferred from file names), taken from a patient given nivolumab and ipilimumab in sequence. CDR3 coding DNA: TGTGCCAGCAGACTACAGGCTATAATAGATGAGCAGTTCTTC. Translating gives CASRLQAIIDEQFF.